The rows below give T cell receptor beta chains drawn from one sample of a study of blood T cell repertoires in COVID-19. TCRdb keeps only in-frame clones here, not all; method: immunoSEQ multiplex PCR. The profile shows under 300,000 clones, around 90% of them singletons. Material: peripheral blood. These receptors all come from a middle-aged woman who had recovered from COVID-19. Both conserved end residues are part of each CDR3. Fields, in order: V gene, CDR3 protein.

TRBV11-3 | CASSPSLTDGYTF
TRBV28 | CASFNWGLAGGEQYF
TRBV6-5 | CASRNSGEGWETQYF
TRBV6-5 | CASTNREGFTEAFF
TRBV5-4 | CASRPTSGAGQETQYF
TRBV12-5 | CASGLAVTGAGYGYTF
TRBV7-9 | CASSLRSGGVQETQYF
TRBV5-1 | CASSLGTGGITEAFF
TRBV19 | CASSTSFGQAVVTEQFF
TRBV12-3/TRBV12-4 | CASSSGQGIYTF
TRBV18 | CASSLPGQGNNQPQHF
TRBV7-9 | CASTDGGAPTNEKLFF
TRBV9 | CASSSRTRPTGELFF
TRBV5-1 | CASSLEAGGPYEQYF
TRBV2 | CASRRAAGAHTEAFF
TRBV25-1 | CASRQEVHEKLFF
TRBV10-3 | CAISEAGVGETQYF
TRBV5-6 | CASSWAGTVTNEQFF
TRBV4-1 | CASSPRQDQETQYF
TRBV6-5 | CASRAGQGLYEQYF
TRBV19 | CASSTRQGRNYGYTF
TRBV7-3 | CASSSGVSNTGELFF
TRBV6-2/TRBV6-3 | CASSYSGQIYGYTF
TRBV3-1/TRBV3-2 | CASSQDLLAAYEQYF
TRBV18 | CASSPRTSGSNTGELFF
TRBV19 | CASSMGQGSTDTQYF
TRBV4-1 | CASSPLKGQGLYEQYF